Below are 20 T cell receptor beta chains sequenced from a single sample in a study of prognosis after radiotherapy for stage I lung cancer. Multiplex PCR in two rounds served to amplify TCR beta CDR3 from genomic DNA. For every TRBV and TRBJ gene, a specific primer was used in first-round PCR. MiXCR, run by TCRdb on the multiplex PCR reads, gives a single entry per CDR3 protein. The sample has more than 13,000 distinct CDR3 sequences, just under 30% seen once. This specimen consisted of PBMCs, obtained before or after stereotactic body radiation therapy (not recorded which). These receptors were obtained from a donor over 45 with non-small cell lung cancer.

By share of the sample, this clonotype is medium-sized. The chain couples TRBV27 to TRBJ2-1, with 7 bases fitting TRBD2. The CDR3 sequence is 12 residues long. The V gene end was trimmed by 4 bases and the J gene end by 9 bases; junction bases not matched to a gene: 3. The germline V gene has CDR1 MNHEY and CDR2 SMNVEV (reference sequence). This chain's CDR3 is CASSYGGGEQFF. The CDR3 coding sequence is TGTGCCAGCAGTTATGGGGGGGGTGAGCAGTTCTTC.

This clonotype was found many times. This chain uses TRBV4-1 with TRBJ2-3; 7 bases map to TRBD1. Germline CDR1 is MGHRA and CDR2 is YSYEKL. V shed 3 bases and J 0 bases; nucleotides not matched to a gene: 3. The CDR3 extends over 15 amino acids. CDR3 sequence: CASSQEQGSTDTQYF. The DNA of the CDR3 is TGCGCCAGCAGCCAGGAACAGGGGAGCACAGATACGCAGTATTTT.

The V call is TRBV27, the J call TRBJ2-6; a weak D match, TRBD2 (5 bases). Germline values: CDR1 MNHEY, CDR2 SMNVEV (reference sequence). Between the trimmed V and J ends, which lost 10 bases and 8 bases, there was a span of 15 bases. The length of the CDR3 is 13 residues. The CDR3 bases are TGTGCCAACAGCAGAGGCGGGTCCAACGTCCTGACTTTC. Translation: CANSRGGSNVLTF.

This clonotype was counted once. The junction departs from the called germline gene at one end, perhaps through a read error. The V and J genes are TRBV14 and TRBJ2-1, with a tentative D call TRBD2 (6 bases). The length of the CDR3 is 13 residues. CDR1 SGHDN and CDR2 FVKESK come from the germline V gene. CDR3 loop: CANSPLAGPERFF. The CDR3 nucleotides read TGTGCCAACAGCCCCCTGGCGGGGCCCGAGCGGTTCTTC.

This clonotype occurred a few times. This likely comes from a read error, as the CDR3 has no conserved phenylalanine or tryptophan at its end. This chain links TRBV5-4 with TRBJ2-1; 7 bases align to TRBD1. There are 17 residues in the CDR3. Trimming took 4 bases from V and 1 from J; bases not matched to a gene: 11. Germline CDR1 reads SGHNT; CDR2 reads YYREEE (reference sequence). The CDR3 spells CASSPQTGVMSYNEQFL. DNA of the CDR3: TGTGCCAGCAGCCCACAAACAGGGGTTATGTCCTACAATGAGCAGTTCCTC.

This clonotype was picked up many times. The CDR3: CSVARGVDYEQYF. CDR3 in DNA: TGCAGCGTTGCCCGCGGGGTGGACTACGAGCAGTACTTC. V is TRBV29-1 and J is TRBJ2-7, with D possibly matching TRBD2 (6 bases). The CDR3 runs to 13 residues. Germline CDR1 and CDR2: SQVTM and ANQGSEA. V lost 4 bases, J lost 3 bases, and 13 bases lay in between.

This clonotype was recorded at least ten times. CDR3 protein: CASSPQGLGDYEQYF. The CDR3 DNA reads TGTGCCAGCAGCCCGCAGGGACTGGGAGACTACGAGCAGTACTTC. The gene calls are TRBV7-6 and TRBJ2-7; the D gene is possibly TRBD2 (6 bases). CDR1 is SGHVS, CDR2 FNYEAQ, per germline. V dropped 5 bases and J dropped 3 bases, with 17 bases sitting between them. The CDR3 length is 15 residues.

This clonotype was seen repeatedly, ten times or more. V gene TRBV28 combines with J gene TRBJ2-3; D call uncertain. Germline CDR1 is MDHEN and CDR2 is SYDVKM. There are 15 residues in the CDR3. Trimming stripped 6 bases from V and 2 bases from J, with 15 bases between. Here the CDR3 reads CASSRGTRFTDTQYF. For the CDR3, the DNA is TGTGCCAGCAGCCGAGGAACACGATTCACAGATACGCAGTATTTT. The variable domain in full, completed from reference TRBV28 and TRBJ2-3, reads DVKVTQSSRYLVKRTGEKVFLECVQDMDHENMFWYRQDPGLGLRLIYFSYDVKMKEKGDIPEGYSVSREKKERFSLILESASTNQTSMYLCASSRGTRFTDTQYFGPGTRLTVL.

The J gene is TRBJ1-3, the V gene TRBV7-2; perhaps TRBD1 as D (6 bases). In germline, CDR1 is SGHTA, CDR2 FQGNSA. With 3 bases removed from V and 7 bases from J, the gap between germline ends came to 13 bases. The CDR3 has 14 amino acids. The CDR3 region is CASSLQAGANTIYF. CDR3 nucleotides: TGTGCCAGCAGCTTGCAGGCAGGGGCGAACACCATATATTTT.

This chain links TRBV28 with TRBJ2-6; 12 positions agree with TRBD2. CDR3 length: 18 amino acids. Germline CDR1 is MDHEN and CDR2 is SYDVKM. The junction had 11 bases not matched to a gene; V was cut back by 7 bases and J by 4 bases. DNA for the CDR3: TGTGCCAGCATTTCACTAGCGGGAGGTGGGTTAGGGGCCAACGTCCTGACTTTC. It codes for CASISLAGGGLGANVLTF.

This clonotype is medium-sized in the sample. CDR3 nucleotide sequence: TGTGCCAGCAGGAGCCTAGCGATGGGACAAGAGACCCAGTACTTC. This codes for CASRSLAMGQETQYF. The chain links TRBV6-1 to TRBJ2-5, with TRBD2 as a possible D gene (6 bases). CDR1 and CDR2 from the germline V gene are MNHNS and SASEGT. V was pared by 6 bases and J by 2 bases, with 16 bases between. CDR3 size: 15 residues.

As regards this clonotype: At one of its ends the junction is not consistent with the germline gene, which may arise from a read error. The chain links TRBV6-4 to TRBJ1-1; D is unresolved. The CDR3 extends over 16 amino acids. CDR1 MRHNA and CDR2 SNTAGT come from the germline V gene. CDR3: CASSDSAWGGFTEAVF. The CDR3 DNA reads TGTGCCAGCAGTGACTCGGCGTGGGGAGGTTTCACTGAAGCTGTCTTT.

This clonotype has at least ten counts. The rearrangement links TRBV4-1 to TRBJ2-7, with D possibly matching TRBD2 (5 bases). V was shortened by 1 base and J by 0 bases, with 19 bases between the two germline ends. CDR3 length: 18 residues. Germline V gene lookup returns CDR1 MGHRA and CDR2 YSYEKL. CDR3 bases: TGCGCCAGCAGCCAAGGGTTACTCCGGCGAACTAGCTCCTACGAGCAGTACTTC. As protein: CASSQGLLRRTSSYEQYF.

This clonotype was observed a single time. A much larger clone lies one base from this, so it may be a read error. The chain employs TRBV10-3 and TRBJ2-2; TRBD1 is a possible D gene (6 bases). There are 15 residues in the CDR3. Germline V gene data show CDR1 as ENHRY and CDR2 as SYGVKD. The CDR3 sequence is CAIRGTWSTTGELLF. CDR3 sequence (DNA): TGTGCCATCAGAGGGACATGGTCGACCACCGGGGAGCTGCTTTTT.

In this sample, this clonotype turned up many times. The rearrangement uses TRBV30 and TRBJ1-1, with D uncertain. This CDR3 is built from 14 residues. The germline V gene encodes CDR1 GTSNPN and CDR2 SVGIG (reference sequence). V was shortened by 2 bases and J by 0 bases, with 10 bases between the two germline ends. CDR3: CAWSIGLLNTEAFF. In DNA, the CDR3 is TGTGCCTGGAGTATCGGCCTCTTGAACACTGAAGCTTTCTTT.

The gene calls are TRBV5-4 and TRBJ2-1; 12 positions agree with TRBD2. Trimming at V came to 0 bases and at J to 9 bases, leaving 4 bases not matched to a gene. Germline V lookup: CDR1 SGHNT, CDR2 YYREEE (reference sequence). This CDR3 is 15 amino acids long. The CDR3 loop reads CASSLASGGASEQFF. The DNA of the CDR3 is TGTGCCAGCAGCTTGGCTAGCGGGGGGGCCAGTGAGCAGTTCTTC.

This clonotype counts as medium-sized. The chain combines TRBV6-1 with TRBJ2-7; TRBD1 matches at 9 bases. The germline gives CDR1 MNHNS, CDR2 SASEGT. This CDR3 region has 15 residues. V trimming: 6 bases; J trimming: 5 bases; junction bases outside the gene matches: 11. The CDR3 coding sequence is TGTGCCAGCAGCCCGGGACAGGGAATATCTGACGAGCAGTACTTC. This encodes CASSPGQGISDEQYF.

This clonotype was seen at least ten times. The junction and the germline gene differ at one end; a read error may be behind it. This chain joins TRBV4-1 and TRBJ2-1; D is perhaps TRBD2 (6 bases). The CDR3 has 15 residues. Germline lookup yields CDR1 MGHRA and CDR2 YSYEKL. The CDR3 coding sequence is TGCGCCAGCAGCAAAGACGGGAGCTCCTACAATGAGCAGTTCTTC. It codes for CASSKDGSSYNEQFF.

This clonotype is classed as medium-sized. The chain links TRBV5-1 to TRBJ2-1, with D uncertain. Per germline, CDR1 SGHRS and CDR2 YFSETQ. The CDR3 extends over 14 amino acids. V lost 0 bases and J 5 bases, leaving 9 bases between the germline ends. The chain's CDR3 is CASSLAQSHNEQFF. The CDR3 DNA follows: TGCGCCAGCAGCTTGGCCCAGAGTCACAATGAGCAGTTCTTC.

This clonotype appeared many times. The V call is TRBV12-3 or TRBV12-4, the J call TRBJ1-1, with 7 bases lining up with TRBD1. The CDR3 has 12 residues. With 6 bases clipped from V and 7 bases from J, the junction kept 5 bases outside the gene matches. The CDR3 DNA sequence: TGTGCCAGCAGCTGGACAGGTATTGAAGCTTTCTTT. It encodes CASSWTGIEAFF.